This T cell receptor beta chain was recorded in a study of T cell repertoires in ileal Crohn's disease. Measured with immunoSEQ multiplex PCR; TCRdb has only the in-frame clones, and not every one. The sample includes roughly 13,000 clones, around 78% seen only once; the top ten take under 20%. Germline V CDR1 and CDR2: MGHDK, SYGVNS. Losses at the gene ends were 1 base for V and 6 bases for J; bases not matched to a gene: 7. There are 15 residues in the CDR3. The rearrangement uses TRBV25-1 and TRBJ2-3; 7 bases align to TRBD2. The clonotype comes from an adult with Crohn's disease. The sample taken for sequencing was ileal tissue. In DNA form, the CDR3 reads TGTGCCAGCAGTGAATCAGCGGGACTTATGGATACGCAGTATTTT. Its protein product is CASSESAGLMDTQYF.